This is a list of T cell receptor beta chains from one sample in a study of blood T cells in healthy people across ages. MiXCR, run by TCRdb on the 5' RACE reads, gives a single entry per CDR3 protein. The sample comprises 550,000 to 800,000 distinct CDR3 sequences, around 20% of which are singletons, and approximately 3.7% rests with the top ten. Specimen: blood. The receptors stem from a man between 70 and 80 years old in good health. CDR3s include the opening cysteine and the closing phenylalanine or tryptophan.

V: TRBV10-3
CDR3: CAISEVQGAGETQYF

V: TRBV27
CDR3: CASKVSGGRIHNEQFF

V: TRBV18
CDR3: CASSPDPKERTHPNAEAFF

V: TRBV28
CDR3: CASSWGPPVYEQYF

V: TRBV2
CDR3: CASSEFGRIATNEKLFF

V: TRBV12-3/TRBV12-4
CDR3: CASSFTGGPNQPQHF

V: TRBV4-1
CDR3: CASSRVGVNTEAFF

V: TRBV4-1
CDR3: CASSQRTGADTDTQYF

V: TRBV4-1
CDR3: CASSQRQGQYEQYF

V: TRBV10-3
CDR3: CAIRGDRGHEKLFF

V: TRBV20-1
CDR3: CSARPSGRYNEQFF

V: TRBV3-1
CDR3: CASSQGSGLLSGNTIYF

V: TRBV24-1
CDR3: CATSDSPSGAHYNEQFF

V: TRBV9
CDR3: CASSVSRKGKTDTQYF

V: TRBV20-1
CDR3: CSAAGSTYEQYF

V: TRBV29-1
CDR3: CSVVSGGANEQFF

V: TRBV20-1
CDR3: CSARSHRVGEQYF

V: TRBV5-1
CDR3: CASSTAGTPQGEQYF

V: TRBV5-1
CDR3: CASSLSIGRLQETQYF

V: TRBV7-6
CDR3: CASSLRENSPLHF

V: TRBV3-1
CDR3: CASSPPDREYEQYF

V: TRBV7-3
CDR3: CASKRTGAEDTQYF

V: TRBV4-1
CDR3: CASSRSVPSGRSRSEQFF

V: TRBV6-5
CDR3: CASSYSLAGGLTDTQYF

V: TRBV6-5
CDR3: CASRRLAGVENEQFF

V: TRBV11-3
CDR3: CASSLGLAGGHEQFF

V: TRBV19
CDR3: CASSIADLYYEQYF

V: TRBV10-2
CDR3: CASSEPHSTSGRAGRETQYF

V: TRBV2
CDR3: CASSSTGTSGTEQYF

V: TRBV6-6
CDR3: CASSYPSGGGAIYEQYF

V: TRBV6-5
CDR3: CASSISGSYNEQFF

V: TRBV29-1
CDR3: CSVPSRLETQYF

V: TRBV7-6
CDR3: CASSYQGGSGNTIYF

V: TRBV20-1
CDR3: CSAGAGTGQETQYF

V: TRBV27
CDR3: CASSLGTSVTNTGELFF

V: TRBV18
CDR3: CASSQGVFQETQYF

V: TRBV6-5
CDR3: CASRTGLAGNNEQFF

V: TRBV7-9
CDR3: CASSLTSPGELFF

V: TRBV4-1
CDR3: CASSQDGARSNEKLFF

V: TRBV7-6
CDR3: CASSLVVAGPYNEQLF

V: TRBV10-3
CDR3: CAISPRDTSDGYTF